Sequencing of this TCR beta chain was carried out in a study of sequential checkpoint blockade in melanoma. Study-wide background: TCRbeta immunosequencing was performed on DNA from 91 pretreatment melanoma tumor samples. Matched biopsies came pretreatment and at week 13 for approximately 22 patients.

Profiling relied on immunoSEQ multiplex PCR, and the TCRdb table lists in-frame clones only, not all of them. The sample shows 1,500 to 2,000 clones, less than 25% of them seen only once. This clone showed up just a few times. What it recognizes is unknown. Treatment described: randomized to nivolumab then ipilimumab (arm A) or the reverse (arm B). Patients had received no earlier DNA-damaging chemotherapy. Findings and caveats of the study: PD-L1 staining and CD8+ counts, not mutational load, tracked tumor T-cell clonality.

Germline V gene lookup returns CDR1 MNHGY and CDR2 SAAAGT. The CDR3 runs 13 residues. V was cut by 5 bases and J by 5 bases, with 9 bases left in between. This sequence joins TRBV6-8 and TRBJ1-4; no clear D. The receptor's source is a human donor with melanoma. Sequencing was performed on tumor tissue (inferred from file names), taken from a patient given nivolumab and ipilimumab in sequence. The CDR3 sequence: CASSPLKNEKLFF. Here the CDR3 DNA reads TGTGCCAGCAGTCCCCTGAAAAATGAAAAACTGTTTTTT.